The 19 T cell receptor beta chains below were found in one sample sequenced in a study of vaccination and CD4 T cells after COVID-19. TCRdb analysed the PCR reads with MiXCR anew, one entry per CDR3 protein. Of about 21,000 distinct CDR3 sequences listed, more than 45% were seen once; the top ten hold over 0.9%. The specimen was CD4+ T cells from blood, collected before SARS-CoV-2 vaccination. These receptors originate from a human donor who had recovered from COVID-19.

The V call is TRBV7-2, the J call TRBJ2-5; D is unclear. The CDR3 consists of 11 residues. Trimming stripped 5 bases from V and 2 bases from J, with 3 bases between. Germline loops: CDR1 SGHTA, CDR2 FQGNSA. CDR3: CASSQQETQYF. CDR3 coding DNA: TGTGCCAGCAGCCAGCAAGAGACCCAGTACTTC.

This chain connects TRBV6-2 or TRBV6-3 to TRBJ2-7, with D perhaps matching TRBD1 (5 bases). Trimming left V 2 bases short and J 3 bases short, with 11 bases between. The germline V gene has CDR1 MNHEY and CDR2 SVGEGT. The CDR3 length is 14 residues. In nucleotides, the CDR3 is TGTGCCAGCAGTTACCAGGGCACGGACTACGAGCAGTACTTC. It codes for CASSYQGTDYEQYF.

This clonotype has more than one count but fewer than ten. The chain uses TRBV6-5 and TRBJ1-2; D is unresolved. Looked up from germline, CDR1 is MNHEY and CDR2 is SVGAGI. V was shortened by 2 bases and J by 1 base, with 8 bases between the two germline ends. The CDR3 covers 14 residues. The chain's CDR3 is CASSYLAGNYGYTF. The CDR3 DNA follows: TGTGCCAGCAGTTACCTTGCGGGTAACTATGGCTACACCTTC.

The chain is built from TRBV19 and TRBJ2-5, with TRBD2 as a possible D gene (6 bases). V was clipped by 5 bases and J by 1 base, with 11 bases between them. CDR3 size: 14 residues. Germline CDR1 reads LNHDA; CDR2 reads SQIVND (reference sequence). The CDR3 coding sequence is TGTGCCAGTAGTCGCGGGACTTTCCAAGAGACCCAGTACTTC. This gives the protein CASSRGTFQETQYF.

This clonotype occurred a few times. The J gene is TRBJ2-7, the V gene TRBV20-1, with D perhaps matching TRBD1 or TRBD2 (7 bases each). Per the germline V gene, CDR1 is DFQATT and CDR2 is SNEGSKA (reference sequence). V was pared by 6 bases and J by 0 bases, with 15 bases between. This CDR3 has 14 amino acids. This chain's CDR3 is CSARKRDSSYEQYF. CDR3 bases: TGCAGTGCCCGAAAGCGGGACAGCTCCTACGAGCAGTACTTC.

The J gene is TRBJ2-2, the V gene TRBV15; maybe TRBD2 (5 bases). V lost 6 bases to trimming and J lost 1 base, with 18 bases between them. This CDR3 comprises 17 residues. Germline V lookup: CDR1 LNHNV, CDR2 YYDKDF (reference sequence). CDR3 bases: TGTGCCACCAGTAACCGCCCTAATAGCGAGAACACCGGGGAGCTGTTTTTT. The encoded protein is CATSNRPNSENTGELFF.

The chain is built from TRBV19 and TRBJ1-5, with D uncertain. The CDR3 consists of 14 residues. With 8 bases removed from V and 0 bases from J, the gap between germline ends came to 11 bases. Germline V gene lookup returns CDR1 LNHDA and CDR2 SQIVND (reference sequence). The CDR3 is CASARDYSNQPQHF. CDR3 sequence (DNA): TGTGCCAGTGCGCGGGATTATAGCAATCAGCCCCAGCATTTT.

The chain links TRBV6-5 to TRBJ1-1; 11 positions match TRBD1. The trim removed 1 base at V and 3 bases at J, leaving 7 bases unmatched. From germline, CDR1 is MNHEY and CDR2 SVGAGI. The CDR3 consists of 17 residues. The CDR3: CASSYYRDRGIHTEAFF. The CDR3 nucleotides are TGTGCCAGCAGTTACTATCGGGACAGGGGGATCCACACTGAAGCTTTCTTT.

V and J are TRBV7-3 and TRBJ2-7; 9 nucleotides line up with TRBD2. The V gene end was trimmed by 5 bases and the J gene end by 3 bases; junction bases not matched to a gene: 8. The CDR3 is 15 residues long. The germline CDR1 and CDR2 sequences are SGHTA and FQGTGA. CDR3 nucleotides: TGTGCCAGCAGCACCACCGGGACTAGCTTCTACGAGCAGTACTTC. It encodes CASSTTGTSFYEQYF.

The genes are TRBV20-1 and TRBJ2-2; the match to TRBD1 covers 10 bases. The length of the CDR3 is 17 residues. The ends lost 0 bases at V and 1 base at J; junction bases unmatched: 5. Germline CDR1 is DFQATT and CDR2 is SNEGSKA (reference sequence). The CDR3 loop is CSARDLTGGGNTGELFF. The CDR3 DNA is TGCAGTGCTAGAGATCTGACAGGGGGCGGGAACACCGGGGAGCTGTTTTTT.

This chain links TRBV18 with TRBJ1-2; D ambiguous. The CDR3 has 13 amino acids. Trimming stripped 3 bases from V and 7 bases from J, with 12 bases between. Germline loops: CDR1 KGHSH, CDR2 LQKENI. CDR3 loop: CASSPDRGSGYTF. DNA of the CDR3: TGTGCCAGCTCACCGGATCGAGGGAGTGGCTACACCTTC.

The CDR3 sequence: CASSPPRRQKLYF. CDR3 nucleotides: TGTGCCAGCAGTCCTCCCCGTCGGCAGAAGTTGTACTTC. V is TRBV28 and J is TRBJ2-4; D call uncertain. The CDR3 extends over 13 amino acids. In germline, CDR1 is MDHEN, CDR2 SYDVKM. V was shortened by 5 bases and J by 15 bases, with 20 bases between the two germline ends.

This rearrangement joins TRBV7-2 to TRBJ2-7, with D perhaps TRBD2 (5 bases). Germline CDR1 SGHTA, CDR2 FQGNSA. CDR3 length equals 16 residues. V lost 2 bases, J lost 3 bases, and 17 bases lay in between. DNA of the CDR3: TGTGCCAGCAGCTTAATTCGAGGGCGGGCCAGCTACGAGCAGTACTTC. Its protein product is CASSLIRGRASYEQYF.

This clonotype occurred a few times. The rearrangement links TRBV6-1 to TRBJ1-5; possible D gene TRBD1, 5 bases. The CDR3 sequence is 15 residues long. V lost 3 bases, J lost 0 bases, and 9 bases lay in between. Looked up from germline, CDR1 is MNHNS and CDR2 is SASEGT. CDR3 sequence reads: CASSDGAGSNQPQHF. The CDR3 coding sequence is TGTGCCAGCAGTGATGGGGCAGGTAGCAATCAGCCCCAGCATTTT.

The rearrangement uses TRBV7-3 and TRBJ2-3; a possible D gene is TRBD2 (6 bases). Germline V gene lookup returns CDR1 SGHTA and CDR2 FQGTGA. Trimming took off 4 bases at V and 5 bases at J, with 10 bases between the two ends. The CDR3 runs 13 residues. CDR3 region: CASSSLAGDTQYF. The CDR3 nucleotides read TGTGCCAGCAGCTCACTAGCCGGAGATACGCAGTATTTT.

The chain uses TRBV20-1 and TRBJ1-1, with 9 bases identical to TRBD1. The V and J ends lost 1 base and 4 bases, in that order; junction bases with no gene match: 7. The CDR3 runs 15 residues. Germline CDR1 DFQATT, CDR2 SNEGSKA (reference sequence). CDR3 coding DNA: TGCAGTGCTAGAGCCTCCGGGACAGGGACCACTGAAGCTTTCTTT. It specifies CSARASGTGTTEAFF.

This clonotype appeared a few times. The CDR3 region is CASSLGRNQPQHF. CDR3 bases: TGTGCCAGCAGCTTAGGAAGGAATCAGCCCCAGCATTTT. The chain has TRBV7-8 and TRBJ1-5; D not certain. Germline lookup yields CDR1 SGHVS and CDR2 FQNEAQ. The CDR3 covers 13 residues. Trimming stripped 1 base from V and 4 bases from J, with 5 bases between.

This clonotype occurred a few times. The rearrangement uses TRBV7-6 and TRBJ2-5; 11 nucleotides line up with TRBD1. Germline V gene lookup returns CDR1 SGHVS and CDR2 FNYEAQ. The junction had 3 bases not matched to a gene; V was cut back by 5 bases and J by 4 bases. The CDR3 extends over 14 amino acids. The CDR3 bases are TGTGCCAGCAGCCCGGGACAGGGGGGAGAGACCCAGTACTTC. This encodes CASSPGQGGETQYF.

The J gene is TRBJ2-5, the V gene TRBV7-9; tentative D call: TRBD2 (6 bases). This CDR3 comprises 13 residues. Trimming pared 3 bases from V and 4 bases from J, leaving 9 bases between. The germline CDR1 and CDR2 sequences are SEHNR and FQNEAQ (reference sequence). The CDR3 bases are TGTGCCAGCAGCTTCCGAGCGGGAGAGACCCAGTACTTC. It codes for CASSFRAGETQYF.